A selection of T cell receptor beta chains follows, all from one sample in a study of blood T cell repertoires in COVID-19. The table came from immunoSEQ multiplex PCR; TCRdb's copy has only in-frame clones and leaves some out. Here the sample spans more than 85,000 clones, roughly 88% being singletons. Sample: peripheral blood. These receptors were obtained from a man aged 60-69 years with acute or convalescent COVID-19. Both conserved end residues are part of each CDR3. The D gene is left open where the match is weak. Size is omitted from some rows. Given values are once, few, many or a class for expanded clones.

j_gene: TRBJ1-1; d_gene: TRBD1; abundance: .; v_gene: TRBV10-3; CDR3nt: TGTGCCATCAAACCCCCAGGGGGCTCCACTGAAGCTTTCTTT; CDR3aa: CAIKPPGGSTEAFF
j_gene: TRBJ1-2; d_gene: .; abundance: .; v_gene: TRBV20-1; CDR3nt: TGCAGTGCTAACATTAACTATGGCTACACCTTC; CDR3aa: CSANINYGYTF
j_gene: TRBJ1-2; d_gene: .; abundance: once; v_gene: TRBV7-2; CDR3nt: TGTGCCAGCAGCCTTCGGACTTATGGCTACACCTTC; CDR3aa: CASSLRTYGYTF
j_gene: TRBJ2-3; d_gene: TRBD1; abundance: .; v_gene: TRBV19; CDR3nt: TGTGCCAGTACTGACTTAGGGGGCTACACAGATACGCAGTATTTT; CDR3aa: CASTDLGGYTDTQYF
j_gene: TRBJ1-1; d_gene: .; abundance: .; v_gene: TRBV3-1/TRBV3-2; CDR3nt: TGTGCCAGCAGCCAACGCTACGACAGGATTGAAGCTTTCTTT; CDR3aa: CASSQRYDRIEAFF
j_gene: TRBJ1-3; d_gene: TRBD1; abundance: .; v_gene: TRBV7-3; CDR3nt: TGTGCCAGCAGCGCGACGGGACAGGGGGAACTCTCTGGAAACACCATATATTTT; CDR3aa: CASSATGQGELSGNTIYF
j_gene: TRBJ1-2; d_gene: .; abundance: .; v_gene: TRBV19; CDR3nt: TGTGCCAGTAGGGCTGGCAGAACTAACTATGGCTACACCTTC; CDR3aa: CASRAGRTNYGYTF
j_gene: TRBJ2-2; d_gene: .; abundance: .; v_gene: TRBV19; CDR3nt: TGTGCCAGTAGTTCCCCGCGGGCCAGTCCAACCGGGGAGCTGTTTTTT; CDR3aa: CASSSPRASPTGELFF
j_gene: TRBJ1-1; d_gene: .; abundance: .; v_gene: TRBV20-1; CDR3nt: TGCAGTGCTAGGTCCAGGGATCGAGCTTTCTTT; CDR3aa: CSARSRDRAFF
j_gene: TRBJ1-2; d_gene: TRBD1; abundance: .; v_gene: TRBV29-1; CDR3nt: TGCAGCGTTGAAATGGGGACAGGGATTAACTATGGCTACACCTTC; CDR3aa: CSVEMGTGINYGYTF
j_gene: TRBJ2-1; d_gene: .; abundance: .; v_gene: TRBV4-2; CDR3nt: TGTGCCAGCAGCCAAAGTAGTCGTAATGAGCAGTTCTTC; CDR3aa: CASSQSSRNEQFF